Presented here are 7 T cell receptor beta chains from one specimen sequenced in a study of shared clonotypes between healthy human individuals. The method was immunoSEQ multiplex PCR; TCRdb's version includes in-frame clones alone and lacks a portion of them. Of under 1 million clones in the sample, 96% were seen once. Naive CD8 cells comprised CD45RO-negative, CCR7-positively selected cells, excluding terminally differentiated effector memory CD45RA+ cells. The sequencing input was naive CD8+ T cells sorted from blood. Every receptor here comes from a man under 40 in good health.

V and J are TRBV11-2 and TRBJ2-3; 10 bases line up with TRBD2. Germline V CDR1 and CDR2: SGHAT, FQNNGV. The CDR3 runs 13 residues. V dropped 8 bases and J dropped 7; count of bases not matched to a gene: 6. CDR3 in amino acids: CASRLAGEHTQYF. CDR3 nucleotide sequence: TGTGCCAGCCGTCTAGCGGGAGAACATACGCAGTATTTT.

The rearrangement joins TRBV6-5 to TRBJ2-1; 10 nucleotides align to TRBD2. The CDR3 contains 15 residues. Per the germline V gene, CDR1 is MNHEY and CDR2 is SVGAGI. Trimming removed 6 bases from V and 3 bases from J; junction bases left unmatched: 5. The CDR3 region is CASSPLAGYYNEQFF. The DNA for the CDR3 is TGTGCCAGCAGCCCACTAGCGGGATACTACAATGAGCAGTTCTTC.

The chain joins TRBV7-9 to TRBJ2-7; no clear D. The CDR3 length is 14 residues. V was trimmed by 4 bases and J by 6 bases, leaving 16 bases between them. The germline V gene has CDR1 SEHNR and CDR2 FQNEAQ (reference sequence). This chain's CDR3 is CASSSVLGIGEQYF. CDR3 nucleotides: TGTGCCAGCAGCTCTGTGCTGGGAATCGGCGAGCAGTACTTC.

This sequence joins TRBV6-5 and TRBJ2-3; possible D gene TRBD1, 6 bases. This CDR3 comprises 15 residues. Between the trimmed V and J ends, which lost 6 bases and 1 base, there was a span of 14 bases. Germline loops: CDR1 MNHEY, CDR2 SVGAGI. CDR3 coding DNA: TGTGCCAGCAGGGCTTGGGCAGGGGGCACAGATACGCAGTATTTT. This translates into CASRAWAGGTDTQYF.

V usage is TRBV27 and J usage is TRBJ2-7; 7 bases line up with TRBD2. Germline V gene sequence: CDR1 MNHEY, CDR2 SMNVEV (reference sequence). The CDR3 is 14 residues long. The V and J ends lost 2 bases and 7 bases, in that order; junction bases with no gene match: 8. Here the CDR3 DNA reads TGTGCCAGCAGTTTACGCGGGAGTCGAAGAGAGCAGTACTTC. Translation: CASSLRGSRREQYF.

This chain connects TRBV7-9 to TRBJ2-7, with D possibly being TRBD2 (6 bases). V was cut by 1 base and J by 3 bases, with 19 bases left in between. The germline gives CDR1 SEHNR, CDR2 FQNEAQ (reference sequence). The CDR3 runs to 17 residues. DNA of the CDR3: TGTGCCAGCAGCTTAGGGGCGGGGAGCGGGCGCTTCTACGAGCAGTACTTC. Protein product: CASSLGAGSGRFYEQYF.

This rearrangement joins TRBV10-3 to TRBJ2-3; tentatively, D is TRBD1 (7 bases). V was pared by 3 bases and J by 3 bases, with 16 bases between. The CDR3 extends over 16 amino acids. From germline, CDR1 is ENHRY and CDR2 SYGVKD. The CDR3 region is CAISDFRGETTDTQYF. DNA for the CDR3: TGTGCCATCAGTGATTTCAGGGGGGAGACGACAGATACGCAGTATTTT.